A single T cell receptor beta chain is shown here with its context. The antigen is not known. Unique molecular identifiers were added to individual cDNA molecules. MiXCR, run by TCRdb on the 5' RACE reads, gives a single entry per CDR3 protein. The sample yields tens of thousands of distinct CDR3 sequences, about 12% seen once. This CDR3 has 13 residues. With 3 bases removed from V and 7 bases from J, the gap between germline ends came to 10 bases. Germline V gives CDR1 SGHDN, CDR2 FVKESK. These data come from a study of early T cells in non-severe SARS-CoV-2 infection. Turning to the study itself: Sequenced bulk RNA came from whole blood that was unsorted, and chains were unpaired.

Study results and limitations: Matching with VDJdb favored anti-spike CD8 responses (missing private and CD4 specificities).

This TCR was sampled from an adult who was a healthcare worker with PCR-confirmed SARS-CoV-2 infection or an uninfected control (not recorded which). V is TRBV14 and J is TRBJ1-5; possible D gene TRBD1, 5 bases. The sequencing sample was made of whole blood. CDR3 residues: CASSQLRGQPQHF. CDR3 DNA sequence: TGTGCCAGCAGCCAGCTACGGGGGCAGCCCCAGCATTTT.